This T cell receptor beta chain is drawn from a study of long-term antiretroviral therapy in people with HIV. Overall study results and limits: For ART adherence, viral resistance and therapy changes, no data were available. Relative to transplant donor controls, diversity remained lower despite increasing after ART. Collection spanned 2004 to 2017; ART regimens may be less effective than current ones.

An immunoSEQ assay, version v3.0, was performed at survey level. Method: immunoSEQ multiplex PCR; TCRdb's copy keeps in-frame clones and lacks some. The table lists approximately 23,000 clones, about 88% of them singletons. Trimming shortened V by 2 bases and J by 5 bases, and 7 bases separated the two germline ends. The CDR3 is made up of 12 amino acids. Per germline, CDR1 SQVTM and CDR2 ANQGSEA. Concerning this clone: Its antigen remains unidentified.

The chain uses TRBV29-1 and TRBJ2-1; D not resolved. The clonotype comes from a man aged 35 to 55 with HIV. Sequenced here: unsorted PBMCs, sampled just over 2.6 years after starting antiretroviral therapy. CDR3 DNA sequence: TGCAGCGTTGAAACCTTAAACAATGAGCAGTTCTTC. It codes for CSVETLNNEQFF.